This T cell receptor (beta chain) originates from a study of T cell repertoires in cytomegalovirus infection. This clonotype was seen a few times. The antigen remains undetermined. TCRdb processed the reads anew with MiXCR; each CDR3 protein has one entry. The repertoire has about 830,000 distinct CDR3 sequences, over 25% of them found once; the top ten carry roughly an eighth. The specimen was cultured CD8+ T cells from PBMCs, collected from culture after CMV antigen stimulation. The receptor's source is a human donor in good health (CMV status not recorded). Some clones in this sample may be carry-over from other donors' samples.

The CDR3 reads CASSPKPTQIENIQYF. CDR3 nucleotides: TGTGCCAGCAGTCCGAAACCGACACAAATAGAGAACATTCAGTACTTC. The chain has TRBV12-3 or TRBV12-4 and TRBJ2-4; no clear D gene. Trimming took off 5 bases at V and 7 bases at J, with 21 bases between the two ends. The CDR3 length is 16 residues.